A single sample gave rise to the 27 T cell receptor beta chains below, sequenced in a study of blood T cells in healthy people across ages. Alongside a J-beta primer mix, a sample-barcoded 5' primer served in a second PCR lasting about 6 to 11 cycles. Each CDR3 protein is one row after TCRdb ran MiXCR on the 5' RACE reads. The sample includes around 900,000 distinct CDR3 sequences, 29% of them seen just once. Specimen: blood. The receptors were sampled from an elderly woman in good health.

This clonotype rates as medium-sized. CDR3 DNA: TGCGCCAGCAGCCAAGCACTACTATCCACAGATACGCAGTATTTT. This codes for CASSQALLSTDTQYF. The V and J genes are TRBV4-3 and TRBJ2-3; D not certain. The CDR3 is 15 residues long. The germline V gene encodes CDR1 LGHNA and CDR2 YSLEER. Between the trimmed V and J ends, which lost 1 base and 2 bases, there was a span of 10 bases.

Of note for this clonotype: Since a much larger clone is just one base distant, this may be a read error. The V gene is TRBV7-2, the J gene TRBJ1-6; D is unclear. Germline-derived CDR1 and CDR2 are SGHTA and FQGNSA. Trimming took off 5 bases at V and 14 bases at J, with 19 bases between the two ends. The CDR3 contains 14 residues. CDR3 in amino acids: CASSAGPTLGSLHF. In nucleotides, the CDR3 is TGTGCCAGCAGCGCTGGCCCAACGCTAGGCTCCCTCCACTTT.

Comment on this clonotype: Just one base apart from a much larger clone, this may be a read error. The CDR3 nucleotides read TGTGCCAGCAGGTACGGGGGGCGCGTAGAGACCCAGTACTTC. Its translation: CASRYGGRVETQYF. The V gene is TRBV6-5, the J gene TRBJ2-5; tentatively, D is TRBD2 (7 bases). V was pared by 6 bases and J by 4 bases, with 15 bases between. Looked up from germline, CDR1 is MNHEY and CDR2 is SVGAGI. The CDR3 covers 14 residues.

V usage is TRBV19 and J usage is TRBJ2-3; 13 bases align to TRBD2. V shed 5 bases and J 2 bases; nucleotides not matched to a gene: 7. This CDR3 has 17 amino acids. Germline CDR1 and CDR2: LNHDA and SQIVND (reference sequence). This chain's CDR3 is CASSPPGLAGSTDTQYF. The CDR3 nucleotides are TGTGCCAGTAGTCCCCCGGGACTAGCGGGGTCCACAGATACGCAGTATTTT.

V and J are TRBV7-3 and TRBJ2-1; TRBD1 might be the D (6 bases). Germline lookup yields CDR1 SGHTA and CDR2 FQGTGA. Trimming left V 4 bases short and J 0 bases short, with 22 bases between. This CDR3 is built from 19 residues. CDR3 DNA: TGTGCCAGCAGCTCGCAAAAACCACGACAGGTCAGCTCCTACAATGAGCAGTTCTTC. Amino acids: CASSSQKPRQVSSYNEQFF.

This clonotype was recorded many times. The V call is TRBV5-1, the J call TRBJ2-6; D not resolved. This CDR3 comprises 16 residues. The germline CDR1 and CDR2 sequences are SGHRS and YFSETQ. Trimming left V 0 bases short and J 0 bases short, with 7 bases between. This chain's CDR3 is CASSLGTFSGANVLTF. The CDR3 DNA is TGCGCCAGCAGCTTGGGAACATTCTCTGGGGCCAACGTCCTGACTTTC.

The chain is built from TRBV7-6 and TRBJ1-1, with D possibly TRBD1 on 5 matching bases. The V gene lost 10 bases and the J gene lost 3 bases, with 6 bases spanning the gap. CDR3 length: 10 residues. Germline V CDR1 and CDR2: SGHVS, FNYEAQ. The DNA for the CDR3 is TGTGCCAAAGGGGACACTGAAGCTTTCTTT. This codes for CAKGDTEAFF.

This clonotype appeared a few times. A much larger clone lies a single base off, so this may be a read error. CDR3 region: CASSLQRGAGDEQYF. The CDR3 DNA sequence: TGTGCCAGCAGCTTACAACGGGGGGCCGGTGATGAGCAGTACTTC. V and J are TRBV7-2 and TRBJ2-5, with D perhaps TRBD2 (7 bases). Per the germline V gene, CDR1 is SGHTA and CDR2 is FQGNSA. Between the trimmed V and J ends, which lost 2 bases and 11 bases, there was a span of 21 bases. This CDR3 has 15 residues.

For the CDR3, the DNA is TGTGCCACCTTTAAAGCGGGGACAGATACGCAGTATTTT. This codes for CATFKAGTDTQYF. This chain uses TRBV10-3 with TRBJ2-3; 7 nucleotides align to TRBD2. With 10 bases clipped from V and 3 bases from J, the junction kept 7 bases outside the gene matches. This CDR3 is built from 13 residues. Germline assignment: CDR1 ENHRY and CDR2 SYGVKD.

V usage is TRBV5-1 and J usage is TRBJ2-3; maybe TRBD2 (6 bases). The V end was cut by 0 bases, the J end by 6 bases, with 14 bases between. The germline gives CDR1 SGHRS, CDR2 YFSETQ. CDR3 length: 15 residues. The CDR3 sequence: CASSLGSGRGDTQYF. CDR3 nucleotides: TGCGCCAGCAGCTTGGGAAGTGGACGGGGGGATACGCAGTATTTT. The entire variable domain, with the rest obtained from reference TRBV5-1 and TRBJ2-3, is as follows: KAGVTQTPRYLIKTRGQQVTLSCSPISGHRSVSWYQQTPGQGLQFLFEYFSETQRNKGNFPGRFSGRQFSNSRSEMNVSTLELGDSALYLCASSLGSGRGDTQYFGPGTRLTVL.

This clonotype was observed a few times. The CDR3, as DNA: TGTGCCAGCAGCTTATGGGGTCGGGGGGGGCGGAATGAGCAGTTCTTC. Protein: CASSLWGRGGRNEQFF. The J gene is TRBJ2-1, the V gene TRBV13; 8 bases fit TRBD2. The germline gives CDR1 PRHDT, CDR2 FYEKMQ (reference sequence). With 2 bases clipped from V and 7 bases from J, the junction kept 10 bases outside the gene matches. The CDR3 covers 16 residues.

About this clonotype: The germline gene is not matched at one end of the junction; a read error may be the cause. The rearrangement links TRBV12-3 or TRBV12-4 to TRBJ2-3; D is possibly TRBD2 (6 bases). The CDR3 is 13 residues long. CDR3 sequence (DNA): TGTGCCAGTAGGAGACCTAGCGCAGATGCGCAGTATTTT. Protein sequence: CASRRPSADAQYF.

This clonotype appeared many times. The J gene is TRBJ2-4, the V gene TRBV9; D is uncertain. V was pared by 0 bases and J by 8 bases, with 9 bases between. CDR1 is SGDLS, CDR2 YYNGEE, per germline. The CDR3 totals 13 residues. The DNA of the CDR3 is TGTGCCAGCAGCGTAGCTCTTAACGACATTCAGTACTTC. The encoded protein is CASSVALNDIQYF. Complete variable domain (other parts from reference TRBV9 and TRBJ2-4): DSGVTQTPKHLITATGQRVTLRCSPRSGDLSVYWYQQSLDQGLQFLIQYYNGEERAKGNILERFSAQQFPDLHSELNLSSLELGDSALYFCASSVALNDIQYFGAGTRLSVL.

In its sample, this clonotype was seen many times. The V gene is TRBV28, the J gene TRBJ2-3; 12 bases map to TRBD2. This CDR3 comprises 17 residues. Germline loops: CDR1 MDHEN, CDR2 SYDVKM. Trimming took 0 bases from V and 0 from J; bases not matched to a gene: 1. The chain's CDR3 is CASSLWGLAGSTDTQYF. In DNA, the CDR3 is TGTGCCAGCAGTTTATGGGGACTAGCGGGCAGCACAGATACGCAGTATTTT. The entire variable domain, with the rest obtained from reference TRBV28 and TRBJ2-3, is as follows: DVKVTQSSRYLVKRTGEKVFLECVQDMDHENMFWYRQDPGLGLRLIYFSYDVKMKEKGDIPEGYSVSREKKERFSLILESASTNQTSMYLCASSLWGLAGSTDTQYFGPGTRLTVL.

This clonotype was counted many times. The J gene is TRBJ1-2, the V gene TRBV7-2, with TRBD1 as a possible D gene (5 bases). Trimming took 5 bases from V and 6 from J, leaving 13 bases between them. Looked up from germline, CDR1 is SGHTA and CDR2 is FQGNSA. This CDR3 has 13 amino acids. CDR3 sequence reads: CASSQNRRHGYTF. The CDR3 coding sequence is TGTGCCAGCAGCCAAAACAGGAGGCATGGCTACACCTTC.

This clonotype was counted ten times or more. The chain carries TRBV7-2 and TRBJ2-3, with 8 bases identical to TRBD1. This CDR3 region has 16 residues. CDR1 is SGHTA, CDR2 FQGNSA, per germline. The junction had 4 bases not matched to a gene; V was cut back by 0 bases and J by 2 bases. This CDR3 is CASSLADRAFTDTQYF. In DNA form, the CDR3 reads TGTGCCAGCAGCTTAGCGGACAGGGCTTTCACAGATACGCAGTATTTT. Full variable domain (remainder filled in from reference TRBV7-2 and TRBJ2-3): GAGVSQSPSNKVTEKGKDVELRCDPISGHTALYWYRQSLGQGLEFLIYFQGNSAPDKSGLPSDRFSAERTGGSVSTLTIQRTQQEDSAVYLCASSLADRAFTDTQYFGPGTRLTVL.

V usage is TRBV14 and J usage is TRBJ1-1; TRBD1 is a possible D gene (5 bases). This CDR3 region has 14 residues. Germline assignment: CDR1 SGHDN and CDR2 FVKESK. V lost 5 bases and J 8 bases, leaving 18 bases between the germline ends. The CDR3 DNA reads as TGTGCCAGCAGCTCTTTTCCGGGACGAACAGAAGCTTTCTTT. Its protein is CASSSFPGRTEAFF.

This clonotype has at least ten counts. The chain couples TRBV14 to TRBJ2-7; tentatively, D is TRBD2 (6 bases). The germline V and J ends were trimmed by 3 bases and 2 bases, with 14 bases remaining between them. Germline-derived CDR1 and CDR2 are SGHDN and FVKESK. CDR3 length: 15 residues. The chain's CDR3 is CASSQVAVGPYEQYF. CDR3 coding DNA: TGTGCCAGCAGCCAGGTAGCGGTCGGACCCTACGAGCAGTACTTC.

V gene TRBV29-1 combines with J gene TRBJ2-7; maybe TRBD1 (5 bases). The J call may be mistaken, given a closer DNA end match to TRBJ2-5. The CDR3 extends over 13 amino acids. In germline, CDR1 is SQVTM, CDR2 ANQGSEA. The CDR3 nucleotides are TGCAGCGTTGGATTCAGGGTCGGGGAGACCCAGTACTTC. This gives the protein CSVGFRVGETQYF.

CDR3 protein: CASSSENLSGNTIYF. The CDR3 nucleotides are TGTGCCAGCAGCTCAGAGAACCTCTCTGGAAACACCATATATTTT. V usage is TRBV7-9 and J usage is TRBJ1-3; D unresolved. Per the germline V gene, CDR1 is SEHNR and CDR2 is FQNEAQ (reference sequence). The CDR3 runs 15 residues. Between the trimmed V and J ends, which lost 4 bases and 0 bases, there was a span of 10 bases. Filled out from reference TRBV7-9 and TRBJ1-3, the complete variable domain reads DTGVSQNPRHKITKRGQNVTFRCDPISEHNRLYWYRQTLGQGPEFLTYFQNEAQLEKSRLLSDRFSAERPKGSFSTLEIQRTEQGDSAMYLCASSSENLSGNTIYFGEGSWLTVV.

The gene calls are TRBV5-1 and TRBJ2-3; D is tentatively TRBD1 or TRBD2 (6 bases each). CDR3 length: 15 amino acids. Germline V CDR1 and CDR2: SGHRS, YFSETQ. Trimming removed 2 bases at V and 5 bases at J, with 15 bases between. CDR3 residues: CASSFARGRGDTQYF. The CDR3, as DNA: TGCGCCAGCAGCTTCGCTCGGGGGCGGGGAGATACGCAGTATTTT.

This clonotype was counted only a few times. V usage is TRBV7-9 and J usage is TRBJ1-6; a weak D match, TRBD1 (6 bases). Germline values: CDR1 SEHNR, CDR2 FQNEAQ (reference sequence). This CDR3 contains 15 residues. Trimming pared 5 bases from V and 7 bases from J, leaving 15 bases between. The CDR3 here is CASSNTQGKNSPLHF. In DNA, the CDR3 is TGTGCCAGCAGCAATACTCAGGGGAAGAATTCACCCCTCCACTTT. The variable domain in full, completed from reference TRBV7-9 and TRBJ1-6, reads DTGVSQNPRHKITKRGQNVTFRCDPISEHNRLYWYRQTLGQGPEFLTYFQNEAQLEKSRLLSDRFSAERPKGSFSTLEIQRTEQGDSAMYLCASSNTQGKNSPLHFGNGTRLTVT.

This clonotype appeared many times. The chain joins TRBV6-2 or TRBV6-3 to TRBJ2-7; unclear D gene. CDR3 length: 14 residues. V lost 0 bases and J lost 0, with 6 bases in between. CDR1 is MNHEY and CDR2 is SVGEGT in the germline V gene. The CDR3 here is CASSYSESSYEQYF. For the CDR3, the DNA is TGTGCCAGCAGTTACTCTGAGTCCTCCTACGAGCAGTACTTC.

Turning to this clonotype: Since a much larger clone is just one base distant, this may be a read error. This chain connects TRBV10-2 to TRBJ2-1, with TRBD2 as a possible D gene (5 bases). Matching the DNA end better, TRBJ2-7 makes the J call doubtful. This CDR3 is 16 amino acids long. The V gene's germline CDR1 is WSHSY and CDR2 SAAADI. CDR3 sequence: CASSPRTSSSYNEQYF. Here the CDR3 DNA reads TGCGCCAGCAGTCCACGGACTTCAAGCTCCTACAATGAGCAGTACTTC.

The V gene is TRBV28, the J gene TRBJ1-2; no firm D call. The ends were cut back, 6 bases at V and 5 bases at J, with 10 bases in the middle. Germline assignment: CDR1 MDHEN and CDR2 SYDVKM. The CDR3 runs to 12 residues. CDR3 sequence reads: CASSSREYGYTF. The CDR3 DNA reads TGTGCCAGCAGCTCCCGGGAATATGGCTACACCTTC.

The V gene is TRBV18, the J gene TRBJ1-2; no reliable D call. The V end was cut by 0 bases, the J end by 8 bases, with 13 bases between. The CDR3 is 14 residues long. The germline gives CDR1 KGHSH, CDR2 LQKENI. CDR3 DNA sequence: TGTGCCAGCTCACCACCGCAGGCCGCCGACGGCTACACCTTC. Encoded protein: CASSPPQAADGYTF.

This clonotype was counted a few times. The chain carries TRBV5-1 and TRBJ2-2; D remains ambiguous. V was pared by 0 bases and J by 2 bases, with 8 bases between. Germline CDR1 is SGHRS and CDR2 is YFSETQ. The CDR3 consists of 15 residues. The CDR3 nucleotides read TGCGCCAGCAGCTTGGGGCAGCAAAACACCGGGGAGCTGTTTTTT. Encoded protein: CASSLGQQNTGELFF.